The present TCR beta chain was sequenced within a study of PD-1 and CTLA-4 blockade in melanoma. Germline CDR1 is SGHTS and CDR2 is YDEGEE. This CDR3 contains 14 residues. V was pared by 10 bases and J by 6 bases, with 10 bases of the junction left unmatched. The assay was immunoSEQ multiplex PCR, and TCRdb's table has in-frame clones only and misses some. This table has over 25,000 clones, roughly 91% appearing once. This TCR derives from a human donor with melanoma. The source material was CD8+ T cells from peripheral blood, sampled before anti-PD-1 treatment. The V call is TRBV5-8, the J call TRBJ2-2; 9 bases match TRBD1. The CDR3 region has the DNA TGTGCCGGAAAAGGGGACAGGGTGCCCGGGGAGCTGTTTTTT. It specifies CAGKGDRVPGELFF.